Listed below are T cell receptor beta chains from one sample, sequenced in a study of CD4+ T cells in melanoma. Clones were sequenced by immunoSEQ multiplex PCR, and TCRdb holds only the in-frame ones, with some missing. The top ten clones hold approximately 15% of a sample with some 13,000 clones, 60% to 85% of them seen once. Sequencing input: cells from a culture (not recorded whether cultured in vitro). The source of these receptors is a human donor with melanoma. Each CDR3 is given with its conserved first and last residue. The D gene is left open where the match is weak.

TRBV11-2 - CASSSGWTGELFF
TRBV6-5 - CASRSRDAAEAFF
TRBV7-9 TRBD1 CASSLGTPIQGGTEAFF
TRBV6-1 TRBD1 CASSEKGQGSNQPQHF
TRBV10-3 - CAISGLFTGELFF
TRBV5-1 - CASSLDETQYF
TRBV10-3 TRBD1 CAISEQGGVSPLHF
TRBV12-5 TRBD1 CASGFLGTGSYEQYF
TRBV29-1 TRBD1 CSVEGAGTGDGYTF
TRBV19 - CASSMNNRVDEKLFF
TRBV4-2 TRBD1 CASSQQARDRGLDEQFF
TRBV6-5 - CASRGDRNTGELFF
TRBV30 - CAWARNRLYGYTF
TRBV6-1 - CASSEQVSLAKNIQYF
TRBV7-9 - CASSLALTSGNTIYF
TRBV19 - CASSVRGNQPQHF
TRBV6-1 TRBD1 CASRDRGSYEQYF
TRBV4-1 - CASSQVGRRGRNEKLFF
TRBV6-5 - CASSPRLSGEQYF
TRBV5-8 - CASSKDGNSNQPQHF